The next 13 T cell receptor beta chains were all read from a single sample in a study of cytomegalovirus exposure and HLA in healthy donors. The PCR used 60 Vbeta and 13 Jbeta primers. TCRdb keeps only in-frame clones here, not all; method: immunoSEQ multiplex PCR. Seen here are 150,000 or so clones, about 75% observed once, and the top ten hold around 2.4%. What was sequenced was PBMCs. The receptors come from a female donor in good health and CMV-seronegative.

The rearrangement links TRBV11-2 to TRBJ2-1; 8 nucleotides align to TRBD2. Germline V CDR1 and CDR2: SGHAT, FQNNGV. Unmatched junction bases numbered 10, after V lost 5 bases and J lost 7 bases. The CDR3 runs to 15 residues. CDR3 in amino acids: CASSQGPGGRNEQFF. CDR3 nucleotide sequence: TGTGCCAGCAGCCAGGGGCCGGGAGGGAGAAATGAGCAGTTCTTC.

J is TRBJ1-1 and V is TRBV5-1; 7 positions match TRBD1. The ends lost 4 bases at V and 1 base at J; junction bases unmatched: 7. The germline V gene encodes CDR1 SGHRS and CDR2 YFSETQ. The CDR3 length is 15 residues. This CDR3 is CASSSDRTGNTEAFF. DNA of the CDR3: TGCGCCAGCAGCAGCGACCGGACAGGGAACACTGAAGCTTTCTTT. Drawing the rest from reference TRBV5-1 and TRBJ1-1, the complete variable domain is KAGVTQTPRYLIKTRGQQVTLSCSPISGHRSVSWYQQTPGQGLQFLFEYFSETQRNKGNFPGRFSGRQFSNSRSEMNVSTLELGDSALYLCASSSDRTGNTEAFFGQGTRLTVV.

This rearrangement joins TRBV7-2 to TRBJ1-2; 7 bases match TRBD1. V was pared by 0 bases and J by 4 bases, with 5 bases of the junction left unmatched. This CDR3 spans 15 amino acids. The germline CDR1 and CDR2 sequences are SGHTA and FQGNSA. CDR3 protein: CASSLAGQRTYGYTF. The CDR3 nucleotides read TGTGCCAGCAGCTTAGCGGGACAGAGGACCTATGGCTACACCTTC.

This clone was found once. This CDR3 is also generated by other DNA sequences in the sample. This chain links TRBV20-1 with TRBJ2-7, with a weak D call TRBD2 (5 bases). Per germline, CDR1 DFQATT and CDR2 SNEGSKA (reference sequence). Trimming shortened V by 3 bases and J by 4 bases, and 7 bases separated the two germline ends. This CDR3 has 11 residues. This CDR3 is CSARGAYEQYF. Here the CDR3 DNA reads TGCAGTGCTAGGGGAGCTTACGAGCAGTACTTC.

J is TRBJ2-7 and V is TRBV5-8; the D is unclear. V was shortened by 1 base and J by 0 bases, with 14 bases between the two germline ends. CDR1 SGHTS and CDR2 YDEGEE come from the germline V gene. The CDR3 length is 16 residues. The CDR3 sequence: CASSLPQPVFSYEQYF. In DNA form, the CDR3 reads TGTGCCAGCAGCTTGCCACAGCCCGTCTTCTCCTACGAGCAGTACTTC. Full variable domain (outside the CDR3, taken from reference TRBV5-8 and TRBJ2-7): EAGVTQSPTHLIKTRGQQATLRCSPISGHTSVYWYQQALGLGLQFLLWYDEGEERNRGNFPPRFSGRQFPNYSSELNVNALELEDSALYLCASSLPQPVFSYEQYFGPGTRLTVT.

The chain couples TRBV5-4 to TRBJ1-1; TRBD1 is a possible D gene (5 bases). CDR1 is SGHNT, CDR2 YYREEE, per germline (reference sequence). CDR3 length: 14 amino acids. V was cut by 3 bases and J by 13 bases, with 22 bases left in between. The CDR3 loop is CASSWDRDYTWGFF. In nucleotides, the CDR3 is TGTGCCAGCAGCTGGGACCGGGACTATACATGGGGTTTCTTT.

The chain links TRBV19 to TRBJ1-6; TRBD1 matches at 8 bases. Trimming took 7 bases from V and 9 from J; bases not matched to a gene: 11. From germline, CDR1 is LNHDA and CDR2 SQIVND (reference sequence). The CDR3 runs to 15 residues. This chain's CDR3 is CASTLAQGAGSPLHF. CDR3 coding DNA: TGTGCCAGTACCCTCGCGCAGGGGGCGGGTTCACCCCTCCACTTT.

The V call is TRBV28, the J call TRBJ2-5, with 7 nucleotides matching TRBD1. The CDR3 spans 13 residues. The ends lost 8 bases at V and 7 bases at J; junction bases unmatched: 10. Germline V lookup: CDR1 MDHEN, CDR2 SYDVKM. CDR3 bases: TGTGCCAGCGGCGCAGGGGGTATTGGGACCCAGTACTTC. Protein: CASGAGGIGTQYF.

Judged by abundance, this clone is medium-sized. This sequence joins TRBV7-8 and TRBJ1-2; tentatively, D is TRBD1 (5 bases). The CDR3 spans 17 residues. Deletions cut 1 base from V and 9 bases from J, with 24 bases between. The germline V gene has CDR1 SGHVS and CDR2 FQNEAQ. The CDR3 protein is CASSLVGAQDGVGRYTF. CDR3 coding DNA: TGTGCCAGCAGCTTAGTTGGGGCCCAGGACGGAGTAGGTCGCTACACCTTC. Using reference TRBV7-8 and TRBJ1-2 for the parts outside the CDR3, the full variable domain is GAGVSQSPRYKVAKRGQDVALRCDPISGHVSLFWYQQALGQGPEFLTYFQNEAQLDKSGLPSDRFFAERPEGSVSTLKIQRTQQEDSAVYLCASSLVGAQDGVGRYTFGSGTRLTVV.

This sequence joins TRBV10-1 and TRBJ1-1, with D unclear. Germline V gene lookup returns CDR1 WNHNN and CDR2 SYGVQD (reference sequence). The CDR3 length is 13 residues. The ends were cut back, 5 bases at V and 4 bases at J, with 11 bases in the middle. The CDR3 DNA follows: TGCGCCAGCAGTCCCTTTATCGGCACTGAAGCTTTCTTT. Protein sequence: CASSPFIGTEAFF.

The chain links TRBV28 to TRBJ2-7; 8 nucleotides match TRBD2. The CDR3 contains 17 residues. With V trimmed by 3 bases and J by 2 bases, 12 bases remained unmatched. Germline-derived CDR1 and CDR2 are MDHEN and SYDVKM. The CDR3 DNA follows: TGTGCCAGCAGTTTTTATTCAGCGGGAGCTCTCCCCTACGAGCAGTACTTC. This gives the protein CASSFYSAGALPYEQYF. Filled out from reference TRBV28 and TRBJ2-7, the complete variable domain reads DVKVTQSSRYLVKRTGEKVFLECVQDMDHENMFWYRQDPGLGLRLIYFSYDVKMKEKGDIPEGYSVSREKKERFSLILESASTNQTSMYLCASSFYSAGALPYEQYFGPGTRLTVT.

The sample holds a few counts of this clone. The chain employs TRBV9 and TRBJ1-1, with TRBD1 identical over 7 bases. CDR3 length: 11 residues. After removal of 3 bases from V and 8 bases from J, the junction contained 1 base not matched to a gene. CDR1 and CDR2 (germline): SGDLS, YYNGEE. The CDR3 sequence: CASSGGQEAFF. In nucleotides, the CDR3 is TGTGCCAGCAGCGGGGGACAGGAAGCTTTCTTT.

V and J are TRBV27 and TRBJ2-5, with a tentative D call TRBD2 (5 bases). This CDR3 comprises 15 residues. CDR1 is MNHEY, CDR2 SMNVEV, per germline (reference sequence). Trimming took off 4 bases at V and 7 bases at J, with 19 bases between the two ends. CDR3 amino acids: CASSSGSVSRLTQYF. CDR3 nucleotide sequence: TGTGCCAGCAGTTCGGGATCAGTGAGCCGTTTGACCCAGTACTTC.